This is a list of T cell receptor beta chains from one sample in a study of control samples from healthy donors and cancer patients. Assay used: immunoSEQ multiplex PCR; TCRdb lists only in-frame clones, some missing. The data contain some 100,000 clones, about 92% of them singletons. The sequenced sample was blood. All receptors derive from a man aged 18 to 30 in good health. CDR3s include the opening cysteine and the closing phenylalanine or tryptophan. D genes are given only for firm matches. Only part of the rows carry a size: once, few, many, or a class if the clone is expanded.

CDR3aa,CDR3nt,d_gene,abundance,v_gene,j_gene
CASSVSGQGGGEKLFF,TGTGCCAGCAGCGTCTCTGGACAGGGTGGAGGTGAAAAACTGTTTTTT,TRBD1,NA,TRBV9,TRBJ1-4
CATSAPEASSYNEQFF,TGTGCCACCTCAGCTCCGGAAGCGAGCTCCTACAATGAGCAGTTCTTC,NA,NA,TRBV15,TRBJ2-1
CASSPPISNEKLFF,TGTGCCAGCTCACCACCGATCAGTAATGAAAAACTGTTTTTT,NA,NA,TRBV18,TRBJ1-4
CASSQDPSSEAFF,TGTGCCAGCAGCCAAGATCCAAGTTCCGAAGCTTTCTTT,NA,NA,TRBV14,TRBJ1-1
CASSGTGLGNEQFF,TGTGCCAGCAGTGGGACAGGTTTAGGCAATGAGCAGTTCTTC,TRBD1,NA,TRBV27,TRBJ2-1
CASSSSLRDRGRDNSPLHF,TGTGCCAGCAGTTCATCCCTCCGGGACAGGGGGCGCGATAATTCACCCCTCCACTTT,TRBD1,NA,TRBV27,TRBJ1-6
CASGRNQPQHF,TGTGCCAGCGGACGCAATCAGCCCCAGCATTTT,NA,NA,TRBV7-2,TRBJ1-5
CASSPIWNSPLHF,TGTGCCAGCAGTCCCATTTGGAATTCACCCCTCCACTTT,NA,NA,TRBV12-3/TRBV12-4,TRBJ1-6
CASSDYGPGYTF,TGTGCCAGCAGTGATTACGGGCCTGGCTACACCTTC,NA,NA,TRBV25-1,TRBJ1-2
CASSVGGGPLGNEQFF,TGTGCCAGCAGCGTAGGCGGGGGGCCCCTCGGCAATGAGCAGTTCTTC,TRBD2,NA,TRBV9,TRBJ2-1
CASFGQSGYGYTF,TGTGCCAGCTTCGGACAAAGCGGCTATGGCTACACCTTC,NA,NA,TRBV28,TRBJ1-2
CASSLGQGNYGYTF,TGTGCCAGCAGCTTAGGCCAGGGGAACTATGGCTACACCTTC,NA,NA,TRBV7-2,TRBJ1-2
CASSQGTGENQPQHF,TGCGCCAGCAGTCAAGGGACAGGGGAAAATCAGCCCCAGCATTTT,TRBD1,NA,TRBV5-1,TRBJ1-5
CASSLAGTARQETQYF,TGCGCCAGCAGCTTAGCGGGGACAGCTCGACAAGAGACCCAGTACTTC,NA,NA,TRBV5-1,TRBJ2-5
CASSQDRYSNQPQHF,TGCGCCAGCAGCCAAGACAGGTATAGCAATCAGCCCCAGCATTTT,NA,few,TRBV4-3,TRBJ1-5
CASSETGEAFF,TGTGCCAGCAGTGAAACAGGTGAAGCTTTCTTT,NA,NA,TRBV6-1,TRBJ1-1
CASSPPPGEGDGYTF,TGTGCCAGCAGCCCCCCCCCGGGGGAAGGAGATGGCTACACCTTC,NA,NA,TRBV7-6,TRBJ1-2
CASSQSGTSGPAYEQYF,TGCGCCAGCAGTCAATCCGGGACTAGCGGGCCAGCCTACGAGCAGTACTTC,TRBD2,NA,TRBV5-1,TRBJ2-7
CASGRKGHHGQHF,TGTGCTAGTGGCCGTAAAGGACACCACGGCCAACATTTT,NA,NA,TRBV12-5,TRBJ1-5
CASRGTGLLTDTQYF,TGTGCCAGCAGAGGGACAGGCCTCCTCACAGATACGCAGTATTTT,TRBD1,once,TRBV5-4,TRBJ2-3
CASSQAGQGKAEAFF,TGCGCCAGCAGCCAGGCCGGACAGGGCAAGGCTGAAGCTTTCTTT,TRBD1,NA,TRBV4-1,TRBJ1-1
CASSPSGPSEQYF,TGTGCCAGTAGCCCTAGCGGTCCTAGCGAGCAGTACTTC,TRBD2,NA,TRBV19,TRBJ2-7
CSVEAPTGSSSSF,TGCAGCGTTGAAGCCCCGACAGGGTCGTCTAGTTCATTT,TRBD1,once,TRBV29-1,TRBJ1-1
CASSSPPRYEQYF,TGTGCCAGCAGTTCGCCCCCACGCTACGAGCAGTACTTC,NA,NA,TRBV6-6,TRBJ2-7